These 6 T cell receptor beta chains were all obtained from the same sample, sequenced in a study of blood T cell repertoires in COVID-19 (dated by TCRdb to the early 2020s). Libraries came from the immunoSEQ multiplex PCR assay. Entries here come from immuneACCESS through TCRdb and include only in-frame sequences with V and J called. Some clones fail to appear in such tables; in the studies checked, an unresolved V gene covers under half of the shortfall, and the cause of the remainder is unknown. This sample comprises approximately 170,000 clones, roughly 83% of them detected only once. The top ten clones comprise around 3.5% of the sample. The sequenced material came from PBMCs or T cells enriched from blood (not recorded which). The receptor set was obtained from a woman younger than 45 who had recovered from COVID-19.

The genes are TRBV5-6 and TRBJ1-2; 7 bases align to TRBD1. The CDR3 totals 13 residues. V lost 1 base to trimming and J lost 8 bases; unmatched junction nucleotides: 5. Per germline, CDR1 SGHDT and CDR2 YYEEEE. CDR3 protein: CASSLRQGGGYTF. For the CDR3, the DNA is TGTGCCAGCAGCTTGCGCCAGGGGGGAGGCTACACCTTC. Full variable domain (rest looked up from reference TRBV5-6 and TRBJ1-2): DAGVTQSPTHLIKTRGQQVTLRCSPKSGHDTVSWYQQALGQGPQFIFQYYEEEERQRGNFPDRFSGHQFPNYSSELNVNALLLGDSALYLCASSLRQGGGYTFGSGTRLTVV.

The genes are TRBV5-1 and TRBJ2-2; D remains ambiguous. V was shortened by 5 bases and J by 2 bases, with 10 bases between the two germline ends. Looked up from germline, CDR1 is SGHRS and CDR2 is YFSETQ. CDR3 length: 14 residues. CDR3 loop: CASRSNGNTGELFF. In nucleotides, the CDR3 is TGCGCCAGCAGATCCAACGGTAACACCGGGGAGCTGTTTTTT.

Here the CDR3 reads CASSVEMSQGLGGYTF. CDR3 nucleotides: TGTGCCAGCAGCGTAGAGATGTCGCAGGGCCTTGGAGGCTACACCTTC. The chain recombines TRBV9 with TRBJ1-2; a possible D gene is TRBD1 (5 bases). The V gene lost 0 bases and the J gene lost 8 bases, with 20 bases spanning the gap. In germline, CDR1 is SGDLS, CDR2 YYNGEE. The CDR3 covers 16 residues.

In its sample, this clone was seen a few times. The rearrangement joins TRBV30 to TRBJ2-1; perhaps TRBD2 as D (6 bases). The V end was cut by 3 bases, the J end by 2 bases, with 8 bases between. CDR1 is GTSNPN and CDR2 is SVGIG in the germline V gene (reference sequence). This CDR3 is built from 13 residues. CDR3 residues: CAWSGLPYNEQFF. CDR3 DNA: TGTGCCTGGAGCGGACTACCCTACAATGAGCAGTTCTTC.

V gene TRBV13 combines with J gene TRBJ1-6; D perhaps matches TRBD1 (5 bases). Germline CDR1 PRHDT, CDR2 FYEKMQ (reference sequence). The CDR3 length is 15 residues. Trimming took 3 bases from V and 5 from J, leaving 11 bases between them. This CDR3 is CASSLGGSHNSPLHF. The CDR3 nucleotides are TGTGCCAGCAGCTTGGGGGGATCTCATAATTCACCCCTCCACTTT.

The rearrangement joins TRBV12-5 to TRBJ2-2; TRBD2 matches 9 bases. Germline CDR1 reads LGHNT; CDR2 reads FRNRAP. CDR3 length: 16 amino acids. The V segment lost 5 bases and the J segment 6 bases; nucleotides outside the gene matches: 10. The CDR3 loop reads CASGRTVSGSSGELFF. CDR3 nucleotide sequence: TGTGCTAGTGGTCGGACCGTTAGCGGGAGTTCCGGGGAGCTGTTTTTT. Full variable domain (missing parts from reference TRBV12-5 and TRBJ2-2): DARVTQTPRHKVTEMGQEVTMRCQPILGHNTVFWYRQTMMQGLELLAYFRNRAPLDDSGMPKDRFSAEMPDATLATLKIQPSEPRDSAVYFCASGRTVSGSSGELFFGEGSRLTVL.